This T cell receptor beta chain was sequenced in a study of blood T cell repertoires in COVID-19. Study context: Sites across the United States, Italy and Spain contributed samples from acute and convalescent COVID-19.

Measured with immunoSEQ multiplex PCR; TCRdb has only the in-frame clones, and not every one. The sample shows around 84,000 clones, roughly three quarters of them seen only once. Enrollment of patients from Seattle took place during active infection, with longitudinal follow-up. Trimming took 0 bases from V and 3 from J; bases not matched to a gene: 5. The germline V gene encodes CDR1 SGDLS and CDR2 YYNGEE. There are 16 residues in the CDR3. Sample: peripheral blood. The chain links TRBV9 to TRBJ1-1, with 10 bases matching TRBD1. This TCR was recovered from a man aged 55 to 70 with COVID-19, enrolled during active disease. DNA of the CDR3: TGTGCCAGCAGCGTAGGGGACAGGGGTCGCGACACTGAAGCTTTCTTT. Translation: CASSVGDRGRDTEAFF.